This TCR beta chain stems from a study of T cells in Graves' hyperthyroidism and ophthalmopathy. Findings and limits, study-wide: Progression to ophthalmopathy was predicted a median of approximately 6.4 months early. Separation of ophthalmopathy from stable hyperthyroidism was achieved by a 13 V-J model.

A note on this clonotype: The antigen is not known.

When ophthalmopathy did not progress within 18 months, Graves' hyperthyroidism was considered stable. Clinical symptoms, serum thyroxine and TRAb, thyroid ultrasound and orbital computed tomography together formed the diagnostic basis. The germline V gene has CDR1 MNHEY and CDR2 SVGAGI. Trimming removed 0 bases from V and 5 bases from J, with 8 bases in between. This CDR3 is 13 amino acids long. The CDR3 regions of TCR beta were amplified from RNA transcripts. A set of HTBI primers served as the primers for a first-round RT-PCR of the TCR CDR3. A single record per CDR3 protein comes from TCRdb applying MiXCR to the multiplex PCR reads. This sample yields some 270,000 distinct CDR3 sequences, of which around 13% are seen a single time; 7% to 9% belongs to the top ten.

The sample consisted of blood. The rearrangement links TRBV6-5 to TRBJ2-7; unclear D gene. This TCR was recovered from a woman in her thirties or forties with Graves' hyperthyroidism. Here the CDR3 reads CASSYSDRNEQYF. The DNA for the CDR3 is TGTGCCAGCAGTTACTCGGACCGAAACGAGCAGTACTTC.